Following are 18 T cell receptor beta chains from one sample sequenced in a study of T cells expressing NK-cell markers. TCRdb reprocessed the 5' RACE reads and stores each CDR3 protein as one record, lacking DNA. The sample's table shows about 440,000 distinct CDR3 sequences. Sequenced: blood T cells: a sorted CD56 or NKG2C T cell subset, CD4+ or CD8+ T cells, or bulk PBMC T cells (not recorded which). These receptors all stem from a woman between 18 and 75 years old in good health.

This chain uses TRBV6-2 or TRBV6-3 with TRBJ2-1; as DNA is missing, the TRBD2 call by TCRdb cannot be tested. This CDR3 is 13 amino acids long. Germline CDR1 reads MNHEY; CDR2 reads SVGEGT. This CDR3 reads CASSYMGSNEQFF.

The chain couples TRBV13 to TRBJ2-7; TCRdb designates TRBD2, a call that cannot be tested without DNA. The CDR3 runs 15 residues. Germline V lookup: CDR1 PRHDT, CDR2 FYEKMQ (reference sequence). CDR3 sequence reads: CASSLPVGSLHEQYF. Based on the CDR3 plus reference TRBV13 and TRBJ2-7, the full variable domain is AAGVIQSPRHLIKEKRETATLKCYPIPRHDTVYWYQQGPGQDPQFLISFYEKMQSDKGSIPDRFSAQQFSDYHSELNMSSLELGDSALYFCASSLPVGSLHEQYFGPGTRLTVT.

The chain carries TRBV12-3 or TRBV12-4 and TRBJ2-7; with no DNA, the TCRdb D assignment of TRBD1 cannot be verified. This CDR3 spans 15 amino acids. CDR3 amino acids: CASMGGDRGPYEQYF.

J is TRBJ2-1 and V is TRBV12-3 or TRBV12-4; TCRdb calls TRBD2, which cannot be checked without DNA. The length of the CDR3 is 15 residues. CDR3 region: CASSLVGLASDEQFF.

The chain employs TRBV12-3 or TRBV12-4 and TRBJ2-1; absent DNA, TCRdb's TRBD1 call cannot be checked. The CDR3 has 13 amino acids. CDR3 amino acids: CASSIGTDNEQFF.

The rearrangement joins TRBV2 to TRBJ2-2; the D gene TCRdb calls, TRBD1, cannot be checked with no DNA. The CDR3 covers 14 residues. Germline assignment: CDR1 SNHLY and CDR2 FYNNEI. Here the CDR3 reads CASPTTGESGELFF.

The V and J genes are TRBV20-1 and TRBJ2-2; TCRdb names TRBD2, which stays unverified in the absence of DNA. The CDR3 is 13 residues long. Germline V gene lookup returns CDR1 DFQATT and CDR2 SNEGSKA (reference sequence). Here the CDR3 reads CGAGGRSTGELFF.

This chain links TRBV12-3 or TRBV12-4 with TRBJ2-2; the D gene TCRdb calls, TRBD2, cannot be checked with no DNA. The CDR3 sequence is 15 residues long. CDR3 loop: CASSWLAGGQGELFF.

V is TRBV5-4 and J is TRBJ1-1; TCRdb calls TRBD1, which cannot be checked without DNA. The V gene's germline CDR1 is SGHNT and CDR2 YYREEE (reference sequence). This CDR3 comprises 14 residues. CDR3 loop: CASSLTQGVTEAFF. Supplemented by reference TRBV5-4 and TRBJ1-1, the full variable domain reads ETGVTQSPTHLIKTRGQQVTLRCSSQSGHNTVSWYQQALGQGPQFIFQYYREEENGRGNFPPRFSGLQFPNYSSELNVNALELDDSALYLCASSLTQGVTEAFFGQGTRLTVV.

This chain connects TRBV5-1 to TRBJ2-1; TCRdb gives TRBD2 as the D gene, but with no DNA this cannot be confirmed. The CDR3 runs 18 residues. CDR1 and CDR2 from the germline V gene are SGHRS and YFSETQ. The CDR3: CASSLGSASGSSYNEQFF.

The chain uses TRBV3-1 and TRBJ2-2; TCRdb's assignment of TRBD1 cannot be checked, as there is no DNA. The CDR3 is 16 residues long. Germline V lookup: CDR1 LGHDT, CDR2 YNNKEL (reference sequence). CDR3 residues: CASSQARQGRTGELFF.

The rearrangement uses TRBV27 and TRBJ2-1; the D call of TRBD2 rests on TCRdb alone, since no DNA is present to check it. CDR1 and CDR2 from the germline V gene are MNHEY and SMNVEV (reference sequence). This CDR3 has 15 residues. CDR3 sequence: CASSLSAGTSNEQFF.

This chain uses TRBV5-1 with TRBJ2-3; TCRdb reports TRBD2, a call that lacks DNA to check it against. The germline gives CDR1 SGHRS, CDR2 YFSETQ. The CDR3 covers 13 residues. The CDR3 sequence is CASSAGGGDTQYF.

This chain links TRBV5-6 with TRBJ2-5; TCRdb's D call, TRBD1, is unchecked because there is no DNA. This CDR3 is built from 15 residues. The germline gives CDR1 SGHDT, CDR2 YYEEEE. CDR3 protein: CASSTPGSLGETQYF.

The V and J genes are TRBV25-1 and TRBJ1-1; the TCRdb D gene call, TRBD1, has no DNA to confirm it. The CDR3 spans 12 residues. The germline V gene encodes CDR1 MGHDK and CDR2 SYGVNS. This chain's CDR3 is CASLGDTTEAFF. The full variable domain, completed using reference TRBV25-1 and TRBJ1-1, is EADIYQTPRYLVIGTGKKITLECSQTMGHDKMYWYQQDPGMELHLIHYSYGVNSTEKGDLSSESTVSRIRTEHFPLTLESARPSHTSQYLCASLGDTTEAFFGQGTRLTVV.

The V call is TRBV6-5, the J call TRBJ1-1; TCRdb calls TRBD1, which cannot be checked without DNA. The CDR3 sequence is 15 residues long. Germline CDR1 is MNHEY and CDR2 is SVGAGI. CDR3 region: CASSYARQGNTEAFF.

This sequence joins TRBV12-3 or TRBV12-4 and TRBJ2-2; TCRdb's D gene call, TRBD1, goes unchecked for lack of DNA. The CDR3 has 14 residues. The CDR3 loop is CASRSDRSTGELFF.

V and J are TRBV19 and TRBJ2-2. Germline V gene lookup returns CDR1 LNHDA and CDR2 SQIVND (reference sequence). CDR3 size: 16 residues. CDR3 protein: CASSRSLALGTGELFF. Full variable domain (remainder filled in from reference TRBV19 and TRBJ2-2): DGGITQSPKYLFRKEGQNVTLSCEQNLNHDAMYWYRQDPGQGLRLIYYSQIVNDFQKGDIAEGYSVSREKKESFPLTVTSAQKNPTAFYLCASSRSLALGTGELFFGEGSRLTVL.